This TCR beta chain originates from a study of human T cells and chemical hapten exposure. Broader study findings: Patch test score rose with PT1 expanded TCR count, significant at thresholds 8, 16 and 32, not 4.

Unique molecular identifiers were attached to individual cDNA molecules during library preparation. TCRdb reanalysed the RACE reads using MiXCR and keeps one entry per CDR3 protein. The table includes about 110,000 distinct CDR3 sequences, roughly 10% detected once. The time point was: patch test 2, 6 weeks after DPC sensitization. Indicated treatment: therapeutic diphenylcyclopropenone sensitization with weekly scalp DPC. Blood sampling preceded each patch test application. Germline values: CDR1 MNHNS, CDR2 SASEGT. The CDR3 has 15 amino acids. Trimming took 5 bases from V and 8 from J; bases not matched to a gene: 3. This clonotype was seen only a few times. Antigen specificity is unknown.

The specimen was whole blood, collected in connection with sensitization to the hapten diphenylcyclopropenone (DPC). The rearrangement joins TRBV6-1 to TRBJ2-1; TRBD2 matches 16 bases. This TCR came from a woman in her forties with alopecia areata. Some clones in this sample may be carry-over from other donors' samples. In DNA, the CDR3 is TGTGCCAGCAGTTGGGGACTAGCGGGGGGGGATGAGCAGTTCTTC. Amino acids: CASSWGLAGGDEQFF.